This is a list of T cell receptor beta chains from one sample in a study of T cells in Graves' hyperthyroidism and ophthalmopathy. Each CDR3 protein gets one entry after TCRdb re-called the multiplex PCR reads with MiXCR. The repertoire has more than 300,000 distinct CDR3 sequences, around a sixth of them found once; the top ten carry less than 45%. Sequenced: blood. The receptors come from a man younger than 35 with Graves' ophthalmopathy. The CDR3 runs from the conserved cysteine through the conserved F or W.

J gene	V gene	CDR3 protein
TRBJ2-1	TRBV5-1	CASSRDGSPNNEQFF
TRBJ2-7	TRBV20-1	CSADPLTSGSYEQYF
TRBJ2-7	TRBV13	CASSLGDGVMYEQYF
TRBJ1-6	TRBV5-8	CASIDDPRVRNSPLHF
TRBJ2-5	TRBV11-2	CASSLTGGGAQTQYF
TRBJ1-4	TRBV2	CASSEEQSTNEKLFF
TRBJ1-1	TRBV19	CASSGLTGGKTEAFF
TRBJ2-5	TRBV7-9	CASTKEGDYQETQYF
TRBJ1-4	TRBV20-1	CSARDLTGSEKLFF
TRBJ2-2	TRBV10-3	CATTGQGGTGELFF
TRBJ2-4	TRBV7-6	CASSLAGGGGNIQYF
TRBJ2-1	TRBV6-1	CASSAQPREGQFF
TRBJ2-7	TRBV20-1	CSARVGREEQYF
TRBJ2-1	TRBV3-1	CASSQEMGDNEQFF
TRBJ2-2	TRBV12-3/TRBV12-4	CASRAGTSGGAGELFF
TRBJ2-1	TRBV19	CASSKRILSQGYNEQFF
TRBJ1-1	TRBV24-1	CATSGQGMNTEAFF
TRBJ2-2	TRBV6-1	CASRPGQGRTGELFF
TRBJ2-2	TRBV27	CASSLFWLAGNTGELFF
TRBJ2-1	TRBV2	CASSAVGGTSYNEQFF
TRBJ1-2	TRBV7-6	CASSLVPLGTGVRGYTF
TRBJ2-7	TRBV6-2/TRBV6-3	CASSYDRGGVLYF
TRBJ2-2	TRBV5-1	CASSLARQGSAGELFF
TRBJ1-1	TRBV9	CASSVGPPQGGGTEAFF
TRBJ1-2	TRBV6-1	CASSDGQGHGYTF
TRBJ1-2	TRBV19	CASTTAAGTGLNYGYTF
TRBJ1-2	TRBV2	CASSEGRGLSYGYTF
TRBJ1-1	TRBV28	CASQTDANTEAFF
TRBJ1-2	TRBV5-1	CASSLRPPQVRTF
TRBJ1-2	TRBV5-8	CASSLGQRRYGYTF
TRBJ2-6	TRBV6-2/TRBV6-3	CASNRPSSGANVLTF
TRBJ1-1	TRBV9	CASSISPRDTEAFF
TRBJ1-2	TRBV19	CASSPGGPYGYTF
TRBJ2-7	TRBV2	CASTSAGPDSYEQYF
TRBJ1-3	TRBV6-1	CASLSWGRDGNTIYF
TRBJ1-4	TRBV7-9	CASSQGGKLFF
TRBJ2-3	TRBV7-2	CASSLASGGANTQYF
TRBJ2-1	TRBV9	CASSVNGGPHNEQFF
TRBJ1-1	TRBV7-2	CASSLGRGLEAFF
TRBJ1-3	TRBV2	CASSPGGLHTGNTIYF
TRBJ1-1	TRBV20-1	CSARAGTGPGEAFF
TRBJ1-1	TRBV25-1	CASSELKDREAFF
TRBJ2-4	TRBV28	CASSLELGTELAKNIQYF
TRBJ1-5	TRBV6-1	CASRQPQHF
TRBJ2-2	TRBV9	CASSVAGPLNGELFF
TRBJ2-1	TRBV3-1	CASSQGAGTSSHEQFF
TRBJ1-2	TRBV7-9	CASSLGKNYGYTF
TRBJ1-2	TRBV12-3/TRBV12-4	CASSLGRGVDGYTF
TRBJ2-1	TRBV5-1	CASSLDGVAYNEQFF
TRBJ2-7	TRBV7-3	CASSLAGGTSYEQYF
TRBJ1-4	TRBV4-2	CASSQEGVGQGIEEKLFF
TRBJ1-2	TRBV12-3/TRBV12-4	CASTPRRGDGYTF
TRBJ1-1	TRBV13	CASSARSVRGEAFF
TRBJ1-1	TRBV15	CATRANRALNTEAFF
TRBJ2-5	TRBV20-1	CSARPPPRLETQYF
TRBJ2-5	TRBV24-1	CATSDPTSGGETQYF
TRBJ2-5	TRBV6-5	CASSYSDRPVTTQYF
TRBJ2-1	TRBV7-9	CASSFLAGGPGEQFF
TRBJ1-5	TRBV15	CATSRDRGVEGNQPQHF